The 17 T cell receptor beta chains in this list originate from one sample, sequenced in a study of kidney transplant recipient with SARS-CoV-2 infection. TCRdb analysed the reads with MiXCR anew, one entry per CDR3 protein. The sample has 200,000 to 300,000 distinct CDR3 sequences, under 30% seen once. The specimen comprised a blood sample, sampled at baseline and between days 110 and 120 from a kidney transplant recipient. All receptors come from a male patient in his thirties who had COVID-19 and was a kidney transplant recipient. Some T cells may possibly be graft donor cells.

In regard to this clonotype: This may arise from a read error, as a much more abundant clone is one base away. The chain combines TRBV7-9 with TRBJ1-2; D is uncertain. Per the germline V gene, CDR1 is SEHNR and CDR2 is FQNEAQ (reference sequence). The CDR3 contains 17 residues. Deletions cut 8 bases from V and 4 bases from J, with 26 bases between. In DNA form, the CDR3 reads TGTGCCAGCGGCAACAGTTGCAGAGACGGAAAGACCTATGGCTACACCTTC. This sequence encodes CASGNSCRDGKTYGYTF.

At least ten counts were recorded for this clonotype. This rearrangement joins TRBV3-2 to TRBJ2-5; the table's D call, TRBD1, was not checked against the DNA. TRBV3-2 is assigned pseudogene status. This CDR3 has 13 residues. Here the CDR3 reads CASSHAGEETQYF. In nucleotides, the CDR3 is TGTGCCAGCAGCCACGCAGGGGAAGAGACCCAGTACTTC.

Comment on this clonotype: A clone one base away is much larger, so this may be a read error. The rearrangement links TRBV29-1 to TRBJ2-2; the D gene is possibly TRBD2 (6 bases). The CDR3 sequence is 13 residues long. CDR1 is SQVTM and CDR2 is ANQGSEA in the germline V gene. CDR3 in DNA: TGCAGCGGATCGATAGCGGTCACCGGGGAGCCGTTTTTT. It codes for CSGSIAVTGEPFF.

This clonotype was counted a few times. V gene TRBV19 combines with J gene TRBJ2-2; TRBD1 is a possible D gene (7 bases). The CDR3 runs 17 residues. The germline V gene encodes CDR1 LNHDA and CDR2 SQIVND (reference sequence). V was trimmed by 5 bases and J by 4 bases, leaving 20 bases between them. The CDR3 nucleotides are TGTGCCAGTAGTCCTCGGGGGTGGCAGGGGGGCACCGGGGAGCTGTTTTTT. Amino acid sequence: CASSPRGWQGGTGELFF.

Concerning this clonotype itself: A much larger clone lies one base from this, so it may be a read error. The chain couples TRBV11-2 to TRBJ1-3; D uncertain. The CDR3 is 12 residues long. CDR1 SGHAT and CDR2 FQNNGV come from the germline V gene. V was clipped by 6 bases and J by 7 bases, with 10 bases between them. CDR3 sequence: CASRYPRNTIYF. CDR3 sequence (DNA): TGTGCCAGCAGATACCCTCGGAACACCATATATTTT.

In regard to this clonotype: Being one base from a much bigger clone, this may be a read error. The chain combines TRBV10-2 with TRBJ1-2; unclear D gene. The ends were cut back, 5 bases at V and 4 bases at J, with 23 bases in the middle. CDR1 is WSHSY, CDR2 SAAADI, per germline. This CDR3 is built from 17 residues. CDR3 DNA: TGCGCCAGCAGTCTGCGGCACACTTCTAGAAAGACCTATGGCTACACCTTC. The encoded protein is CASSLRHTSRKTYGYTF.

On this clonotype: The junction does not match germline at one end; this may be a read error. The chain uses TRBV3-1 and TRBJ1-2; D is uncertain. Germline CDR1 and CDR2: LGHDT and YNNKEL (reference sequence). The CDR3 sequence is 17 residues long. The CDR3 DNA follows: TGTGCCAGCAGTGTCGATCCCACCCTTCGAAAGACCTATGGCTGCACCTTC. Translated: CASSVDPTLRKTYGCTF.

This clonotype has ten or more counts. The chain uses TRBV3-2 and TRBJ2-7; the D call in the table, TRBD2, was not verified against the DNA. TRBV3-2 is labeled a pseudogene. CDR3 length: 13 residues. CDR3 sequence: CASSPLEGHEQYF. CDR3 DNA: TGTGCCAGCAGCCCTCTTGAGGGCCACGAGCAGTACTTC.

The CDR3 here is CASAWTENTGELFF. Here the CDR3 DNA reads TGTGCCAGCGCCTGGACGGAGAACACCGGGGAGCTGTTTTTT. The chain employs TRBV18 and TRBJ2-2; D is unclear. Per germline, CDR1 KGHSH and CDR2 LQKENI. Between the trimmed V and J ends, which lost 8 bases and 1 base, there was a span of 11 bases. CDR3 length: 14 amino acids.

This clonotype was recorded many times. The chain uses TRBV23-1 and TRBJ1-2; D call uncertain. TRBV23-1 is assigned to the ORF class and has an uncertain function. Trimming removed 5 bases from V and 4 bases from J, with 23 bases in between. The CDR3 is made up of 17 amino acids. The CDR3 sequence is CASSIPWLRRKTYGYTF. The CDR3 DNA reads TGCGCCAGCAGTATACCTTGGCTACGCAGAAAGACCTATGGCTACACCTTC.

At least ten counts were recorded for this clonotype. The chain is built from TRBV11-2 and TRBJ2-7; D may match TRBD1 or TRBD2 (6 bases each). The CDR3 runs 13 residues. Germline V gives CDR1 SGHAT, CDR2 FQNNGV. V lost 1 base and J 6 bases, leaving 10 bases between the germline ends. CDR3 in DNA: TGTGCCAGCAGCTTAGCGGGGGCGGGCGAGCAGTACGTC. Residues: CASSLAGAGEQYV.

The sample holds many counts of this clonotype. This chain's CDR3 is CASRSGREQFF. DNA of the CDR3: TGTGCCAGCCGATCGGGGCGGGAGCAGTTCTTC. This chain joins TRBV28 and TRBJ2-1; D tentatively reads TRBD1 or TRBD2 (5 bases each). Trimming left V 8 bases short and J 10 bases short, with 12 bases between. The CDR3 spans 11 residues. Germline CDR1 reads MDHEN; CDR2 reads SYDVKM. Complete variable domain (other parts from reference TRBV28 and TRBJ2-1): DVKVTQSSRYLVKRTGEKVFLECVQDMDHENMFWYRQDPGLGLRLIYFSYDVKMKEKGDIPEGYSVSREKKERFSLILESASTNQTSMYLCASRSGREQFFGPGTRLTVL.

This clonotype was seen only a few times. The V gene is TRBV2, the J gene TRBJ2-1; the match to TRBD2 covers 8 bases. Germline assignment: CDR1 SNHLY and CDR2 FYNNEI. CDR3 length: 16 amino acids. V dropped 3 bases and J dropped 3; count of bases not matched to a gene: 7. The CDR3 DNA follows: TGTGCCAGCAGTGAGGGCGGCGGGGGGCTCTACAATGAGCAGTTCTTC. Its translation: CASSEGGGGLYNEQFF.

This clonotype was seen repeatedly, ten times or more. V usage is TRBV4-3 and J usage is TRBJ1-2; D is undetermined. Germline values: CDR1 LGHNA, CDR2 YSLEER. Trimming removed 5 bases from V and 4 bases from J, with 23 bases in between. CDR3 length: 17 residues. The CDR3 nucleotides are TGCGCCAGCAGCACGCAATCAGGACGTCGAAAGACCTATGGCTACACCTTC. Protein sequence: CASSTQSGRRKTYGYTF.

As regards this clonotype: It may be a read error: a sequence one base away is much more abundant. The J gene is TRBJ2-2, the V gene TRBV10-3, with D perhaps given as TRBD1 or TRBD2 (6 bases each). Per the germline V gene, CDR1 is ENHRY and CDR2 is SYGVKD. The CDR3 has 14 residues. In DNA, the CDR3 is TGTGCCATCAGCGCCTGGGGGGACACCGGGGAGCTGCTTTTT. This sequence encodes CAISAWGDTGELLF.

This clonotype has at least ten counts. The chain combines TRBV6-4 with TRBJ1-2; D gene uncertain. Trimming shortened V by 5 bases and J by 4 bases, and 23 bases separated the two germline ends. CDR3 length: 17 amino acids. The V gene's germline CDR1 is MRHNA and CDR2 SNTAGT. CDR3 protein: CASSLLVSHGKTYGYTF. CDR3 sequence (DNA): TGTGCCAGCAGTCTCTTAGTCTCACACGGAAAGACCTATGGCTACACCTTC.

This clonotype showed up many times. This sequence joins TRBV16 and TRBJ1-2; unclear D gene. The CDR3 consists of 17 residues. Germline assignment: CDR1 KGHSY and CDR2 FQNENV. V shed 5 bases and J shed 4 bases, with 23 bases lying between them. CDR3 protein: CASSGIQVVRKTYGYTF. The DNA for the CDR3 is TGTGCCAGCAGCGGTATTCAGGTCGTTAGAAAGACCTATGGCTACACCTTC.